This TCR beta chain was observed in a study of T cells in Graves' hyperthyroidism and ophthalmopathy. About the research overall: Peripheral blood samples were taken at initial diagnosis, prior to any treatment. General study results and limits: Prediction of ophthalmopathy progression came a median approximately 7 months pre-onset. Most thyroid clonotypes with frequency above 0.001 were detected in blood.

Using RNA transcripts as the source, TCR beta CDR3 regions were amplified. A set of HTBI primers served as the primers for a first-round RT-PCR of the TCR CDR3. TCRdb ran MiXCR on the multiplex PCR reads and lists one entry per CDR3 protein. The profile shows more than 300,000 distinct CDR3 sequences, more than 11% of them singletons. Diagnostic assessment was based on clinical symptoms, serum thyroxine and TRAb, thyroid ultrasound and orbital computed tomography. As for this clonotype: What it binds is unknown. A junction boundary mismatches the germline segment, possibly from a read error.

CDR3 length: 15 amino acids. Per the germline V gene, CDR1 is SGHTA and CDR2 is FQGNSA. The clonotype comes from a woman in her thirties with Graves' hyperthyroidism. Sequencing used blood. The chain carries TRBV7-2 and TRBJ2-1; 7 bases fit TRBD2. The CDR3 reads CASSPVLAFHNERFF. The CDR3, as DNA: TGTGCCAGCAGCCCTGTACTAGCGTTTCACAATGAGCGGTTCTTC. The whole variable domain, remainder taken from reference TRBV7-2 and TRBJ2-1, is GAGVSQSPSNKVTEKGKDVELRCDPISGHTALYWYRQSLGQGLEFLIYFQGNSAPDKSGLPSDRFSAERTGGSVSTLTIQRTQQEDSAVYLCASSPVLAFHNERFFGPGTRLTVL.